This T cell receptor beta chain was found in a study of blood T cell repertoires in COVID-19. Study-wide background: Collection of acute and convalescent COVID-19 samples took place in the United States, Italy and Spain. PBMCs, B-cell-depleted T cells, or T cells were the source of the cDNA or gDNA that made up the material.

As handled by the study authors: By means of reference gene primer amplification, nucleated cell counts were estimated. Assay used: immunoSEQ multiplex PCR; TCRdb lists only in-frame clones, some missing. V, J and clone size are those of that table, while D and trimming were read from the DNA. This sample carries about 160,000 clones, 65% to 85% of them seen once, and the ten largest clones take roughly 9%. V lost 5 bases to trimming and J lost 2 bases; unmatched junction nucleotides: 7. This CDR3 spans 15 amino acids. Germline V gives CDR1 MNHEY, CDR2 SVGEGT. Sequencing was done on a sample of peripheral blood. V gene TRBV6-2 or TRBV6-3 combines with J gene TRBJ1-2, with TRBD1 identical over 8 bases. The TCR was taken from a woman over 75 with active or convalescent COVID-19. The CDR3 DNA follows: TGTGCCAGCAGTACTACCGGGACAGGAAACTATGGCTACACCTTC. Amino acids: CASSTTGTGNYGYTF.